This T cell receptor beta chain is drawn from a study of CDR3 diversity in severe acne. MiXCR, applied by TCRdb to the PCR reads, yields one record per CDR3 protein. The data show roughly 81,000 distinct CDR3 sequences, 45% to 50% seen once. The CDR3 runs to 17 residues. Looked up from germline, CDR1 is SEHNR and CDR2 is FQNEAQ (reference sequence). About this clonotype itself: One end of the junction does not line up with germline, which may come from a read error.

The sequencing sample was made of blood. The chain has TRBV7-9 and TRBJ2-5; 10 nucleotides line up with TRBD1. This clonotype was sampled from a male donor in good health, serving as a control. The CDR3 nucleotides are TGTGCCAGCGGCTTAGCGAGAGGGACAGGGGTACAAGAGACCCAGTACTTC. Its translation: CASGLARGTGVQETQYF.